One TCR beta chain is described in this entry. Per the original data handling: Reference gene primers were amplified, and this amplification served to estimate nucleated cell counts. Libraries were prepared by immunoSEQ multiplex PCR; TCRdb keeps only in-frame clonotypes and omits some of them. V, J and clone size are taken as reported in that table, and D and trimming were inferred from the DNA itself. The sample lists some 70,000 clones; roughly 80% were seen once. This sample was taken from a study of blood T cell repertoires in COVID-19. The wider study: PBMCs, B-cell-depleted T cells, or T cells provided the cDNA or gDNA that made up the material.

From germline, CDR1 is LNHDA and CDR2 SQIVND (reference sequence). The CDR3 totals 14 residues. The ends were cut back, 3 bases at V and 4 bases at J, with 11 bases in the middle. Sequencing was done on a sample of peripheral blood. The J gene is TRBJ2-3, the V gene TRBV19; D gene unclear. The receptor was isolated from a man between 60 and 70 years old with acute or convalescent COVID-19. Written as DNA, the CDR3 is TGTGCCAGTAGTATGGGCAGCCCGGCAGATACGCAGTATTTT. Translating gives CASSMGSPADTQYF.